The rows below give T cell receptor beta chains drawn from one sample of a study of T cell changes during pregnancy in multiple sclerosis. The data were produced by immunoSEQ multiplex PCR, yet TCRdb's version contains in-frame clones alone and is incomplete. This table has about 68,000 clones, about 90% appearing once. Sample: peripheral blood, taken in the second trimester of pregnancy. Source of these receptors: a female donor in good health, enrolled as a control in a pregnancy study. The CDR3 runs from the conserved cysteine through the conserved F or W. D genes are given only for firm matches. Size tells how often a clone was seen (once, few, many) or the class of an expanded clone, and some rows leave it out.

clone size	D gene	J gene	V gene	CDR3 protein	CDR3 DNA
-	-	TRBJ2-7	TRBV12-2	CASRLAQGLAGFLSYEQYF	TGTGCAAGTCGCTTAGCGCAAGGGCTAGCGGGCTTTCTCTCCTACGAGCAGTACTTC
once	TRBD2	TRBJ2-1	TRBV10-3	CATGLFSGGAGNEQFF	TGTGCCACCGGCCTTTTTAGCGGGGGGGCCGGGAATGAGCAGTTCTTC
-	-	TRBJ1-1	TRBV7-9	CASSLAAGVDTEAFF	TGTGCCAGCAGCTTAGCGGCAGGGGTAGACACTGAAGCTTTCTTT
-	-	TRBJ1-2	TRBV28	CASTAQGGGGYTF	TGTGCCAGCACCGCCCAGGGCGGGGGTGGCTACACCTTC
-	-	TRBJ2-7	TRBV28	CASSPTSLRKIYEQYF	TGTGCCAGCAGTCCCACCTCGCTCAGGAAAATTTACGAGCAGTACTTC
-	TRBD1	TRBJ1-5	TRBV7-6	CASSPGGTDSQHF	TGTGCCAGCAGCCCAGGCGGGACAGATTCCCAGCATTTT
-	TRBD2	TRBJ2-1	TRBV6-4	CASIRLATPDFYNEQFF	TGTGCCAGCATTCGACTAGCGACCCCAGACTTTTACAATGAGCAGTTCTTC
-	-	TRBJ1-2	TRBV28	CASSSIRDLVYGYTF	TGTGCCAGCAGTAGTATCCGGGACTTGGTCTATGGCTACACCTTC
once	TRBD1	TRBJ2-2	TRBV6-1	CASSADRVGTSGELFF	TGTGCCAGCAGTGCCGACAGGGTTGGAACGAGCGGGGAGCTGTTTTTT
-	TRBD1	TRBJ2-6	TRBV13	CASSGRDSRFSSGANVLTF	TGTGCCAGCAGCGGCCGGGACAGTCGATTCAGCTCTGGGGCCAACGTCCTGACTTTC
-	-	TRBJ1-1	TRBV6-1	CASSFTGIEAFF	TGTGCCAGCAGCTTCACGGGGATTGAAGCTTTCTTT
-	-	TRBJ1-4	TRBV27	CASKTSGANEKLFF	TGTGCCAGCAAGACGAGCGGAGCTAATGAAAAACTGTTTTTT
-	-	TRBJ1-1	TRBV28	CASSSPGGRVFEAFF	TGTGCCAGCAGTTCCCCCGGGGGGAGGGTTTTTGAAGCTTTCTTT
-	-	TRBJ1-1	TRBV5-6	CASSLQGRAMNTEAFF	TGTGCCAGCAGCTTGCAGGGAAGAGCGATGAACACTGAAGCTTTCTTT
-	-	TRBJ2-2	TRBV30	CAWRGRLGGTGELFF	TGTGCCTGGAGGGGTCGTCTAGGAGGCACCGGGGAGCTGTTTTTT
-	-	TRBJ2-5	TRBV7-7	CASSKQGREETQYF	TGTGCTAGCAGCAAACAGGGTCGTGAAGAGACCCAGTACTTC
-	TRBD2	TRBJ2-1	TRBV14	CASSQGLAGALSYNEQFF	TGTGCCAGCAGCCAGGGACTAGCGGGGGCCCTCTCCTACAATGAGCAGTTCTTC
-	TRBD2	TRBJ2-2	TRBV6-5	CASSLAGGVAGELFF	TGTGCCAGCAGTCTAGCGGGGGGGGTCGCCGGGGAGCTGTTTTTT
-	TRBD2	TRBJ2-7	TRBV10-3	CAISEGQGLVSYEQYF	TGTGCCATCAGTGAAGGCCAGGGACTAGTCTCCTACGAGCAGTACTTC
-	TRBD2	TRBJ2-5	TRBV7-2	CASSSSGTSQKTQYF	TGTGCCAGCAGCTCCTCCGGGACTAGTCAGAAGACCCAGTACTTC
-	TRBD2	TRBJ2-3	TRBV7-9	CASSLGGSGRAQDTQYF	TGTGCCAGCAGCTTAGGAGGTAGCGGGAGGGCCCAAGATACGCAGTATTTT
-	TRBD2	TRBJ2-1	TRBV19	CASSSGLAGGNEQFF	TGTGCCAGTAGTTCGGGACTAGCGGGAGGTAATGAGCAGTTCTTC
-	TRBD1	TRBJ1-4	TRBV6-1	CASSEAGTGAEKLFF	TGTGCCAGCAGTGAAGCCGGGACAGGGGCAGAAAAACTGTTTTTT
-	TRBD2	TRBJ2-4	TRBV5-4	CASSLGAGGIKNIQYF	TGTGCCAGCAGCTTGGGAGCGGGAGGGATCAAAAACATTCAGTACTTC
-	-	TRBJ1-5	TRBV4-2	CASSQDDGSWPQHF	TGTGCCAGCAGCCAAGATGACGGGAGCTGGCCCCAGCATTTT
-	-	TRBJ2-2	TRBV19	CASSIRAGTGELFF	TGTGCCAGTAGTATCAGGGCAGGGACCGGGGAGCTGTTTTTT
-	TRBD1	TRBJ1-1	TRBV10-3	CAISALGGDRGLNTEAFF	TGTGCCATCAGTGCCCTGGGGGGAGACAGGGGACTGAACACTGAAGCTTTCTTT
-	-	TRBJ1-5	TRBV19	CASSPTGGARQPQHF	TGTGCCAGTAGCCCGACCGGGGGGGCAAGGCAGCCCCAGCATTTT
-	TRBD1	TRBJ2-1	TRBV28	CASRDPGQGQFF	TGTGCCAGCAGGGATCCGGGACAGGGGCAGTTCTTC
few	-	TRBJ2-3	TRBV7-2	CASSLSLGLRTDTQYF	TGTGCCAGCAGCTTAAGTCTGGGGCTACGCACAGATACGCAGTATTTT
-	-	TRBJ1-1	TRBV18	CASSPSVNTEAFF	TGTGCCAGCTCACCATCAGTGAACACTGAAGCTTTCTTT
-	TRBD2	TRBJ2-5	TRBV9	CASSAAGGVGETQYF	TGTGCCAGCAGCGCAGCGGGAGGAGTGGGCGAGACCCAGTACTTC
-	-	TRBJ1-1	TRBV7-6	CASSLLTGRNTEAFF	TGTGCCAGCAGCTTACTCACGGGAAGAAACACTGAAGCTTTCTTT
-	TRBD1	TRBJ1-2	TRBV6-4	CASSPTGLDGYTF	TGTGCCAGCAGTCCGACAGGGTTAGATGGCTACACCTTC
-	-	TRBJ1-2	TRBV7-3	CASSSDRFGDYGYTF	TGTGCCAGCAGCTCCGACAGGTTCGGGGACTATGGCTACACCTTC
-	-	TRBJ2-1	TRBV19	CASGTGLNEQFF	TGTGCCAGTGGCACAGGATTAAATGAGCAGTTCTTC
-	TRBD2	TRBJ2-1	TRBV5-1	CASSLDTSGQQFF	TGCGCCAGCAGCTTGGATACTAGCGGACAGCAGTTCTTC
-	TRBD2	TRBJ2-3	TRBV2	CVSRRAGVTDTQYF	TGTGTCTCACGACGGGCGGGAGTCACAGATACGCAGTATTTT